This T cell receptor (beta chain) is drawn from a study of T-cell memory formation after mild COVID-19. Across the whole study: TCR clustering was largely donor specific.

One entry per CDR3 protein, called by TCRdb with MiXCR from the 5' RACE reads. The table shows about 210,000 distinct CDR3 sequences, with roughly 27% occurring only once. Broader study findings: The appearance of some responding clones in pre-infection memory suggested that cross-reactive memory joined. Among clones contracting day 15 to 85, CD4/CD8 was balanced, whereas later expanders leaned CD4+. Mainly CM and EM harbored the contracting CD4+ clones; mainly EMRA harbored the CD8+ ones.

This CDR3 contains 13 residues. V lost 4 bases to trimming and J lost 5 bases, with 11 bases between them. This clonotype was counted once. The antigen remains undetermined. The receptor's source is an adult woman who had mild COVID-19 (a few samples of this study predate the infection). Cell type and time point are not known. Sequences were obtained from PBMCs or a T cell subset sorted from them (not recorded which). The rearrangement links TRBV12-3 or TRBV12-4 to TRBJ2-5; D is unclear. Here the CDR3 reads CASSSSGPETQYF. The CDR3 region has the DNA TGTGCCAGCAGTTCGTCCGGTCCCGAGACCCAGTACTTC.